The sample holds a few counts of the clone carrying this T cell receptor (beta chain). The PCR made use of 60 Vbeta and 13 Jbeta primers. Some clones are missing from TCRdb's copy, which holds only in-frame ones; the method was immunoSEQ multiplex PCR. The profile covers some 120,000 clones, with roughly 69% appearing a single time and 8% to 9.5% taken by the ten largest. These data are taken from a study of cytomegalovirus exposure and HLA in healthy donors. Germline V gene lookup returns CDR1 LNHDA and CDR2 SQIVND (reference sequence). J gave up 5 bases and V 5 bases, and 8 bases lay outside the gene matches. This CDR3 contains 16 residues.

The specimen was PBMCs. This TCR derives from a woman aged 40 to 50 in good health and CMV-seropositive. The V and J genes are TRBV19 and TRBJ2-2; 10 bases agree with TRBD2. CDR3 nucleotide sequence: TGTGCCAGTAGTCCCCTAGCGGGAGAGGCAACCGGGGAGCTGTTTTTT. Its protein product is CASSPLAGEATGELFF.